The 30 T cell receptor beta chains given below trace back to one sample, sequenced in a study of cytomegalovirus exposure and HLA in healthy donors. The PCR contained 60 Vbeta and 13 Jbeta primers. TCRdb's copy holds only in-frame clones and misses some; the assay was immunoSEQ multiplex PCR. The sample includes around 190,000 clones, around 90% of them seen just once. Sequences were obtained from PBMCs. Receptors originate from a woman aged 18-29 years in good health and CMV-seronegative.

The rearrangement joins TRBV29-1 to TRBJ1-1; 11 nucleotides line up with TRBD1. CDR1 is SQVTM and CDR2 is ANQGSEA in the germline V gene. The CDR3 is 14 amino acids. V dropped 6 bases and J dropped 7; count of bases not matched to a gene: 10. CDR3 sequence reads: CSVGGTGGDGEAFF. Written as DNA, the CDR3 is TGCAGCGTCGGTGGGACAGGGGGAGACGGTGAAGCTTTCTTT.

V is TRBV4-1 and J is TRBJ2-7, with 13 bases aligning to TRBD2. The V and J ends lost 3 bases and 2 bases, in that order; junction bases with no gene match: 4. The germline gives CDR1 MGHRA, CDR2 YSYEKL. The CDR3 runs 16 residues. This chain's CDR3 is CASSQEGLAGTYEQYF. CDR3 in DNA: TGCGCCAGCAGCCAGGAGGGACTAGCGGGGACCTACGAGCAGTACTTC.

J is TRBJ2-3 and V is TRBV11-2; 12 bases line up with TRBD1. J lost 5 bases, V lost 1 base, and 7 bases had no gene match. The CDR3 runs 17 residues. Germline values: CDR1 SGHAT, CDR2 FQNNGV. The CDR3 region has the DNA TGTGCCAGCAGCTTAGGTGGGGGGACAGGGGGCCGAGATACGCAGTATTTT. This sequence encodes CASSLGGGTGGRDTQYF.

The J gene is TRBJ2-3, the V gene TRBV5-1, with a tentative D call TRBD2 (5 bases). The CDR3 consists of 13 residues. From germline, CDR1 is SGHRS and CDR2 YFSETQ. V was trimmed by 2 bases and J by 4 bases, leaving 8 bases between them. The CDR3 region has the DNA TGCGCCAGCAGCTTACTAGAGCCAGATACGCAGTATTTT. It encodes CASSLLEPDTQYF.

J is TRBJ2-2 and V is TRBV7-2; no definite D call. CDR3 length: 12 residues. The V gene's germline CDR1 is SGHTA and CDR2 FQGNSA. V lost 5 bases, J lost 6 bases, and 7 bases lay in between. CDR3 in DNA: TGTGCCAGCAGCCCAGTTGCCGGGGAGCTGTTTTTT. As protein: CASSPVAGELFF. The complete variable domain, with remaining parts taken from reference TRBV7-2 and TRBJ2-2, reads GAGVSQSPSNKVTEKGKDVELRCDPISGHTALYWYRQSLGQGLEFLIYFQGNSAPDKSGLPSDRFSAERTGGSVSTLTIQRTQQEDSAVYLCASSPVAGELFFGEGSRLTVL.

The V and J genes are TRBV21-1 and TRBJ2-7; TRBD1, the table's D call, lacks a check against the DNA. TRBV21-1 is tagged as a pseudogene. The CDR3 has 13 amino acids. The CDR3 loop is CAPQGGLSYEQYF. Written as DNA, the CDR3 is TGTGCCCCCCAGGGGGGACTCTCCTACGAGCAGTACTTC.

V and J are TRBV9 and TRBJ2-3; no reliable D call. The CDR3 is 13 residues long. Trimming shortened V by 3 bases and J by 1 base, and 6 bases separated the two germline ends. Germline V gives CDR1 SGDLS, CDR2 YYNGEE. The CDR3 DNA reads TGTGCCAGCAGCGACAGAGGCACAGATACGCAGTATTTT. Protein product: CASSDRGTDTQYF.

The CDR3 nucleotides are TGTGCCAGTTGGGACAGTACACCTATTTCACCCCTCCACTTT. Residues: CASWDSTPISPLHF. The chain links TRBV6-6 to TRBJ1-6; 7 bases fit TRBD1. This CDR3 is built from 14 residues. The germline gives CDR1 MNHNY, CDR2 SVGAGI (reference sequence). V gave up 9 bases and J gave up 9 bases; unmatched junction bases: 11.

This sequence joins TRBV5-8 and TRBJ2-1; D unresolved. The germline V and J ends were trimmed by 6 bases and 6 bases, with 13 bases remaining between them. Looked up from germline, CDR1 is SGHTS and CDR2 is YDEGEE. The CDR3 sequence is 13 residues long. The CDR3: CASIPPFSNEQFF. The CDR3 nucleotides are TGTGCCAGCATCCCGCCCTTCAGCAATGAGCAGTTCTTC.

Here the CDR3 reads CASSYSGAYEQYF. The DNA of the CDR3 is TGTGCCAGCAGTTACTCGGGCGCCTACGAGCAGTACTTC. The genes are TRBV6-6 and TRBJ2-7; D not certain. Germline V gene data show CDR1 as MNHNY and CDR2 as SVGAGI (reference sequence). This CDR3 contains 13 residues. V was cut by 0 bases and J by 2 bases, with 5 bases left in between.

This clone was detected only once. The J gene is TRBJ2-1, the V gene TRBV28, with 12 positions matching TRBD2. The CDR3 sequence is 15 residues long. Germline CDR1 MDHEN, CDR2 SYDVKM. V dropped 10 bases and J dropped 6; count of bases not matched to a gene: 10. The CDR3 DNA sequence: TGTGCCACCTCCTATTCTAGCGGGGGGGTCAATGAGCAGTTCTTC. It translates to CATSYSSGGVNEQFF. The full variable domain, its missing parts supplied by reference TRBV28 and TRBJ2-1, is DVKVTQSSRYLVKRTGEKVFLECVQDMDHENMFWYRQDPGLGLRLIYFSYDVKMKEKGDIPEGYSVSREKKERFSLILESASTNQTSMYLCATSYSSGGVNEQFFGPGTRLTVL.

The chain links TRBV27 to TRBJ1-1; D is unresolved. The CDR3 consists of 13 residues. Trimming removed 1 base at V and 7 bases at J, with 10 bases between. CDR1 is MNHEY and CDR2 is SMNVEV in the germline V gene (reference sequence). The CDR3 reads CASSLLRTSEAFF. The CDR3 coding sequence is TGTGCCAGCAGTTTATTACGAACAAGTGAAGCTTTCTTT.

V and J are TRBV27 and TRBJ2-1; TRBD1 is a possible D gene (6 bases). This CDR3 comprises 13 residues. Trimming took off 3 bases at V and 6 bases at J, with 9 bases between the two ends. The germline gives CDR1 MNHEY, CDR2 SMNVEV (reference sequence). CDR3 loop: CASSFGTPNEQFF. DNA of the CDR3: TGTGCCAGCAGTTTTGGGACACCCAATGAGCAGTTCTTC.

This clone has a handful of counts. The CDR3 protein is CASSGGSGRSETQYF. DNA for the CDR3: TGTGCCAGCAGTGGGGGTAGCGGGAGGTCGGAGACCCAGTACTTC. This sequence joins TRBV6-5 and TRBJ2-5, with 10 bases matching TRBD2. CDR1 and CDR2 from the germline V gene are MNHEY and SVGAGI. The CDR3 is 15 residues long. Trimming at V came to 5 bases and at J to 5 bases, leaving 8 bases not matched to a gene.

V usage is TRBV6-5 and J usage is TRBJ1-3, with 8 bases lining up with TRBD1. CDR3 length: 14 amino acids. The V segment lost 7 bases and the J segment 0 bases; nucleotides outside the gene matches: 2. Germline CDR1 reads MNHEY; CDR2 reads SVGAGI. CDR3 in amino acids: CASKTGGSGNTIYF. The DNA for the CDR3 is TGTGCCAGCAAAACAGGGGGCTCTGGAAACACCATATATTTT.

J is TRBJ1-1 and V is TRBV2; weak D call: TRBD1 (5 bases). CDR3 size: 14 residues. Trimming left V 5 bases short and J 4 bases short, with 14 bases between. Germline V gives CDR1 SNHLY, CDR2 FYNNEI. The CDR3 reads CASSIQERGTEAFF. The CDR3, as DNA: TGTGCCAGCAGTATTCAGGAAAGGGGCACTGAAGCTTTCTTT.

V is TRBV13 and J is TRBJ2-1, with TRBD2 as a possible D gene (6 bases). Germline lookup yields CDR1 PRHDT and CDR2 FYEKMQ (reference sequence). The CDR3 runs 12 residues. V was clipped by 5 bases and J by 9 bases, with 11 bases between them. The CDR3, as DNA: TGTGCCAGCAGCCTCGGGGGACCTGAGCAGTTCTTC. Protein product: CASSLGGPEQFF.

In nucleotides, the CDR3 is TGCGCCAGCAGCCAAGCCCCGGGGCAGGGGGTGTCCCGAGGCTATGGCTACACCTTC. Residues: CASSQAPGQGVSRGYGYTF. The rearrangement uses TRBV4-1 and TRBJ1-2; 7 positions agree with TRBD1. Germline V lookup: CDR1 MGHRA, CDR2 YSYEKL. CDR3 length equals 19 residues. The J segment lost 4 bases and the V segment lost 1 base, leaving 18 bases of the junction unmatched.

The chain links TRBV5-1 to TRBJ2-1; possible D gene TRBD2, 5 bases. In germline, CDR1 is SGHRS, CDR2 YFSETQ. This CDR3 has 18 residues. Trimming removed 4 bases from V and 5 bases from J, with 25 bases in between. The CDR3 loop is CASSHPVSGQAPDNEQFF. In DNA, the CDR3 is TGCGCCAGCAGCCACCCTGTCAGCGGCCAAGCCCCTGACAATGAGCAGTTCTTC.

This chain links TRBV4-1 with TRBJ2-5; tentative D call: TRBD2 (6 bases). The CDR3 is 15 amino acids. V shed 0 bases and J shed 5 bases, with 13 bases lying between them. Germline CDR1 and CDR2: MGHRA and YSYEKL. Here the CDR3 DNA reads TGCGCCAGCAGCCAAGATGGCCGACTAGGGGAGACCCAGTACTTC. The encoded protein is CASSQDGRLGETQYF.

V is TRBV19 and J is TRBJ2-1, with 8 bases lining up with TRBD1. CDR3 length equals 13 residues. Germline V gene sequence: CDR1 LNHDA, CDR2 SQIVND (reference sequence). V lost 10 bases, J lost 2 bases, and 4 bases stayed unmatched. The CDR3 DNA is TGTGCCACCTTGACAGGGGCCTACAATGAGCAGTTCTTC. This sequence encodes CATLTGAYNEQFF.

The CDR3 DNA is TGTGCCAGCAGCCAGGGACTAGCCTTGGGGGATACGCAGTATTTT. Encoded protein: CASSQGLALGDTQYF. The chain carries TRBV7-9 and TRBJ2-3; TRBD2 matches 9 bases. This CDR3 comprises 15 residues. CDR1 and CDR2 (germline): SEHNR, FQNEAQ (reference sequence). V lost 5 bases to trimming and J lost 6 bases; unmatched junction nucleotides: 9. Complete variable domain (other parts from reference TRBV7-9 and TRBJ2-3): DTGVSQNPRHKITKRGQNVTFRCDPISEHNRLYWYRQTLGQGPEFLTYFQNEAQLEKSRLLSDRFSAERPKGSFSTLEIQRTEQGDSAMYLCASSQGLALGDTQYFGPGTRLTVL.

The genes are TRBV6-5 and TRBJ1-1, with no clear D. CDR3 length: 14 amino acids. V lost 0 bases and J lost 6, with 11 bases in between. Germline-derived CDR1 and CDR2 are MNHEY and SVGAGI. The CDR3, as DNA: TGTGCCAGCAGTTACTCTAGCCCGTCCGCTGAAGCTTTCTTT. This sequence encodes CASSYSSPSAEAFF.

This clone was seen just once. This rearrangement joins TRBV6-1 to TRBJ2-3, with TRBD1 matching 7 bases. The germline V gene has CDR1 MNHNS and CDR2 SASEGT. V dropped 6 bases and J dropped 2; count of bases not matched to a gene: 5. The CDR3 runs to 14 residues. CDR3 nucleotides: TGTGCCAGCAGGCCGACAGGGCTCACAGATACGCAGTATTTT. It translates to CASRPTGLTDTQYF.

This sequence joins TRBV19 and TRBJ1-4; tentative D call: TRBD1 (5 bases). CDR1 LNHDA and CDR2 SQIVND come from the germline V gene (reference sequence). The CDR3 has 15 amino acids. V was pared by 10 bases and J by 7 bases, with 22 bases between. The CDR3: CATKHPGRGGEKLFF. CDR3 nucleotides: TGTGCCACCAAACACCCGGGCCGGGGGGGTGAAAAACTGTTTTTT.

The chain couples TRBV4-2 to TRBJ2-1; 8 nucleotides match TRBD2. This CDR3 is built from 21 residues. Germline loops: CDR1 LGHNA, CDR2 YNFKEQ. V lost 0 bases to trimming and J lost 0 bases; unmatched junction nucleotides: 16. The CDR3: CASSQDWAGGSYQSSYNEQFF. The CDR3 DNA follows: TGTGCCAGCAGCCAAGATTGGGCGGGGGGTTCCTACCAGAGCTCCTACAATGAGCAGTTCTTC.

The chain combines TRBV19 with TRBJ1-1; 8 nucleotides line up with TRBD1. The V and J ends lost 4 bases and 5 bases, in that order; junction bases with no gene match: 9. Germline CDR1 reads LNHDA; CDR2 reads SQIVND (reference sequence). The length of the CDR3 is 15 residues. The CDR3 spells CASSTQGASTTEAFF. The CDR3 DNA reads TGTGCCAGTAGTACCCAGGGGGCTTCGACAACTGAAGCTTTCTTT.

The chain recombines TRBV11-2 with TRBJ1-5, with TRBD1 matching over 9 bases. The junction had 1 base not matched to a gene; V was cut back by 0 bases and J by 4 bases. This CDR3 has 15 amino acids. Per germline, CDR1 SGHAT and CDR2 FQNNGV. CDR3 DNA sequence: TGTGCCAGCAGCTTAGATGGGACAGGGAATCAGCCCCAGCATTTT. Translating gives CASSLDGTGNQPQHF.

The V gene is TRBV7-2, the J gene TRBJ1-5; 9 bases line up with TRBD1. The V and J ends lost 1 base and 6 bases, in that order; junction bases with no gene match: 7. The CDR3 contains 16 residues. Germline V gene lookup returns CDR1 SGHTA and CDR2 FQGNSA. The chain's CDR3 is CASSLVGQGAGQPQHF. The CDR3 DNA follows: TGTGCCAGCAGCTTAGTGGGACAGGGAGCTGGTCAGCCCCAGCATTTT.

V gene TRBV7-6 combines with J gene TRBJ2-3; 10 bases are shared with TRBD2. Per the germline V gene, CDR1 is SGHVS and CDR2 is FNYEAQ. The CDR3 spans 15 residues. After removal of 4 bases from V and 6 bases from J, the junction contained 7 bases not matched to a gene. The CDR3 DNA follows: TGTGCCAGCAGCTACGGACTAGCGGACGGCGATACGCAGTATTTT. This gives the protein CASSYGLADGDTQYF. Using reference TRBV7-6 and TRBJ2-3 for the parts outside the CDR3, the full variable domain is GAGVSQSPRYKVTKRGQDVALRCDPISGHVSLYWYRQALGQGPEFLTYFNYEAQQDKSGLPNDRFSAERPEGSISTLTIQRTEQRDSAMYRCASSYGLADGDTQYFGPGTRLTVL.